The rows below give T cell receptor beta chains drawn from one sample of a study of T cell repertoires in cytomegalovirus infection. TCRdb independently ran MiXCR on the reads; one entry per CDR3 protein. The sample lists tens of thousands of distinct CDR3 sequences, roughly 20% occurring once. Which antigens these TCRs recognize remains unknown. The sample taken for sequencing was PBMCs, sequenced either directly or after in vitro stimulation (not recorded which). Receptors were obtained from a human donor in good health (CMV status not recorded). Some clones in this sample may be carry-over from other donors' samples. Both conserved end residues are part of each CDR3. A D gene is named only where the DNA matches it firmly. Part of the rows lack a size; the others show once, few, many or a class for expanded clones.

J gene: TRBJ2-1
D gene: NA
clone size: few
V gene: TRBV9
CDR3 protein: CASSVEVGGTYNEQFF
CDR3 DNA: TGTGCCAGCAGCGTAGAGGTGGGGGGGACATACAATGAGCAGTTCTTC

J gene: TRBJ1-5
D gene: NA
clone size: NA
V gene: TRBV2
CDR3 protein: CASSPRGGHGYSNQPQHF
CDR3 DNA: TGTGCCAGCAGCCCGAGGGGGGGGCATGGATATAGCAATCAGCCCCAGCATTTT

J gene: TRBJ2-1
D gene: TRBD1
clone size: few
V gene: TRBV20-1
CDR3 protein: CSAIGQGVEQFF
CDR3 DNA: TGCAGTGCTATTGGGCAGGGGGTAGAGCAGTTCTTC

J gene: TRBJ2-7
D gene: TRBD2
clone size: many
V gene: TRBV20-1
CDR3 protein: CSASSWTSASYEQYF
CDR3 DNA: TGCAGTGCTTCCAGCTGGACTAGTGCGTCCTACGAGCAGTACTTC

J gene: TRBJ1-6
D gene: NA
clone size: few
V gene: TRBV4-1
CDR3 protein: CASSQTGNSPLHF
CDR3 DNA: TGCGCCAGCAGCCAAACAGGGAATTCACCCCTCCACTTT

J gene: TRBJ2-3
D gene: NA
clone size: NA
V gene: TRBV7-2
CDR3 protein: CASSDPRSGDTQYF
CDR3 DNA: TGTGCCAGCAGCGACCCGCGATCTGGCGATACGCAGTATTTT

J gene: TRBJ2-3
D gene: NA
clone size: NA
V gene: TRBV12-3/TRBV12-4
CDR3 protein: CASRPGVFGTDTQYF
CDR3 DNA: TGTGCCAGCAGACCCGGGGTGTTTGGCACAGATACGCAGTATTTT

J gene: TRBJ2-2
D gene: NA
clone size: few
V gene: TRBV5-1
CDR3 protein: CASSLAPGSGELFF
CDR3 DNA: TGCGCCAGCAGCTTGGCCCCGGGGTCCGGGGAGCTGTTTTTT

J gene: TRBJ2-2
D gene: NA
clone size: many
V gene: TRBV4-1
CDR3 protein: CASSQGRSGELFF
CDR3 DNA: TGCGCCAGCAGCCAAGGAAGGTCCGGGGAGCTGTTTTTT

J gene: TRBJ2-6
D gene: TRBD1
clone size: few
V gene: TRBV28
CDR3 protein: CASTPGGHRSFLSGANVLTF
CDR3 DNA: TGTGCCAGCACCCCAGGGGGCCACCGCTCTTTTTTGTCTGGGGCCAACGTCCTGACTTTC

J gene: TRBJ2-2
D gene: NA
clone size: NA
V gene: TRBV6-5
CDR3 protein: CASSRTLQNTGELFF
CDR3 DNA: TGTGCCAGCAGTAGGACACTTCAAAACACCGGGGAGCTGTTTTTT

J gene: TRBJ2-1
D gene: TRBD2
clone size: NA
V gene: TRBV2
CDR3 protein: CASTLQRGYEQFF
CDR3 DNA: TGTGCCAGCACTTTACAGCGGGGATATGAGCAGTTCTTC

J gene: TRBJ2-7
D gene: NA
clone size: few
V gene: TRBV29-1
CDR3 protein: CSARDETYEQYF
CDR3 DNA: TGCAGCGCCCGGGACGAGACCTACGAGCAGTACTTC

J gene: TRBJ2-1
D gene: NA
clone size: few
V gene: TRBV6-5
CDR3 protein: CASSYFRSGGEQFF
CDR3 DNA: TGTGCCAGCAGTTACTTTCGATCCGGTGGTGAGCAGTTCTTC

J gene: TRBJ1-5
D gene: NA
clone size: many
V gene: TRBV27
CDR3 protein: CASSPFAGNSNQPQHF
CDR3 DNA: TGTGCCAGCAGTCCTTTTGCAGGGAATAGCAATCAGCCCCAGCATTTT

J gene: TRBJ2-1
D gene: NA
clone size: NA
V gene: TRBV3-1
CDR3 protein: CASSQEGEQFF
CDR3 DNA: TGTGCCAGCAGCCAAGAAGGGGAGCAGTTCTTC

J gene: TRBJ2-7
D gene: NA
clone size: many
V gene: TRBV7-2
CDR3 protein: CASSIQGRMSYEQYF
CDR3 DNA: TGTGCCAGCAGCATACAGGGTCGGATGTCCTACGAGCAGTACTTC

J gene: TRBJ2-5
D gene: NA
clone size: NA
V gene: TRBV28
CDR3 protein: CASSLPPRDLEDGETQYF
CDR3 DNA: TGTGCCAGCAGCCTGCCCCCCCGGGACCTTGAGGATGGGGAGACCCAGTACTTC

J gene: TRBJ1-2
D gene: NA
clone size: few
V gene: TRBV12-3/TRBV12-4
CDR3 protein: CASSLGQAIGGYTF
CDR3 DNA: TGTGCCAGCAGTTTGGGGCAGGCAATCGGTGGCTACACCTTC

J gene: TRBJ1-5
D gene: NA
clone size: NA
V gene: TRBV6-1
CDR3 protein: CASSEKPIHQPQHF
CDR3 DNA: TGTGCCAGCAGTGAAAAACCTATTCATCAGCCCCAGCATTTT

J gene: TRBJ2-1
D gene: NA
clone size: medium-sized
V gene: TRBV7-2
CDR3 protein: CASSLDNLADYNEQFF
CDR3 DNA: TGTGCCAGCAGCTTAGACAACCTGGCGGACTACAATGAGCAGTTCTTC

J gene: TRBJ2-1
D gene: NA
clone size: NA
V gene: TRBV7-9
CDR3 protein: CASSYGTDNEQFF
CDR3 DNA: TGTGCCAGCAGCTACGGGACCGACAATGAGCAGTTCTTC

J gene: TRBJ2-2
D gene: TRBD2
clone size: NA
V gene: TRBV20-1
CDR3 protein: CSAGLAGPTGELFF
CDR3 DNA: TGCAGTGCCGGACTAGCGGGACCGACCGGGGAGCTGTTTTTT

J gene: TRBJ2-2
D gene: TRBD2
clone size: few
V gene: TRBV24-1
CDR3 protein: CATSDSTSGGMNTGELFF
CDR3 DNA: TGTGCCACCAGTGATTCGACTAGCGGGGGTATGAACACCGGGGAGCTGTTTTTT

J gene: TRBJ2-7
D gene: TRBD1
clone size: few
V gene: TRBV20-1
CDR3 protein: CSAKGQGVADEQYF
CDR3 DNA: TGCAGTGCCAAGGGACAGGGTGTTGCCGACGAGCAGTACTTC

J gene: TRBJ2-2
D gene: TRBD2
clone size: NA
V gene: TRBV6-2/TRBV6-3
CDR3 protein: CARDGLPSTSGSVKNTGELFF
CDR3 DNA: TGTGCCAGGGATGGACTGCCGTCGACTAGCGGGAGTGTTAAAAACACCGGGGAGCTGTTTTTT

J gene: TRBJ2-7
D gene: NA
clone size: few
V gene: TRBV27
CDR3 protein: CASSPIRTGWELSYEQYF
CDR3 DNA: TGTGCCAGCAGCCCGATCCGTACAGGGTGGGAGTTATCCTACGAGCAGTACTTC